This T cell receptor (beta chain) was observed in a study of cytomegalovirus exposure and HLA in healthy donors. Study findings and constraints: The investigators catalogued 150 or so TCR beta chains as cytomegalovirus-associated.

This clone was seen a handful of times. The target antigen is unknown. The table came from immunoSEQ multiplex PCR; TCRdb's copy has only in-frame clones and leaves some out. The data contain over 200,000 clones, more than 75% of them singletons. Germline CDR1 and CDR2: SNHLY and FYNNEI. Trimming removed 6 bases from V and 0 bases from J, with 9 bases in between. The CDR3 loop spans 14 amino acids. The chain recombines TRBV2 with TRBJ1-3; possibly TRBD1 for D (5 bases). The sequence derives from a woman between 18 and 29 years old in good health and CMV-seropositive. What was sequenced was PBMCs. Here the CDR3 reads CASSSDSSGNTIYF. The CDR3 DNA follows: TGTGCCAGCAGCTCAGACAGCTCTGGAAACACCATATATTTT.